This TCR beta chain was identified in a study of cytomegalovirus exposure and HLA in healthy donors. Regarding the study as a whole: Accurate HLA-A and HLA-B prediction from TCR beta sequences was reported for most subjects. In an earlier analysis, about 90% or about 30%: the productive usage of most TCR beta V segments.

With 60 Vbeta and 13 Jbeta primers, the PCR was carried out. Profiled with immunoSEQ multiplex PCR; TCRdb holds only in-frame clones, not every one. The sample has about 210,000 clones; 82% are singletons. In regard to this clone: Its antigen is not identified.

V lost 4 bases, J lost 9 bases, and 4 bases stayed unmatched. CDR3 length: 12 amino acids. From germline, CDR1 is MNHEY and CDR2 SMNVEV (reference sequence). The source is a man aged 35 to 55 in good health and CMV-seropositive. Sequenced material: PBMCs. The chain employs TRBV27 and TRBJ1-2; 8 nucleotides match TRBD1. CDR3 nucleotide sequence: TGTGCCAGCAGTTCGGACAGGGTGAGCTACACCTTC. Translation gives CASSSDRVSYTF.